The 3 T cell receptor beta chains reported below all come from one sample, sequenced in a study of blood T cell repertoires in COVID-19. Profiled with immunoSEQ multiplex PCR; TCRdb holds only in-frame clones, not every one. In the table there are under 70,000 clones, roughly 90% of which are singletons. The sequencing sample was made of peripheral blood. These receptors all stem from a human donor with active COVID-19. The donor label of this sample is uncertain.

The rearrangement uses TRBV2 and TRBJ1-1, with 7 bases matching TRBD1. J gave up 1 base and V 3 bases, and 5 bases lay outside the gene matches. The CDR3 has 15 amino acids. Per the germline V gene, CDR1 is SNHLY and CDR2 is FYNNEI. The CDR3 sequence is CASSEGQWRNTEAFF. Written as DNA, the CDR3 is TGTGCCAGCAGTGAGGGACAGTGGAGGAACACTGAAGCTTTCTTT.

The gene calls are TRBV6-2 or TRBV6-3 and TRBJ1-2; TRBD1 is a possible D gene (6 bases). Trimming took off 1 base at V and 3 bases at J, with 12 bases between the two ends. The CDR3 loop spans 15 amino acids. Germline assignment: CDR1 MNHEY and CDR2 SVGEGT. CDR3 nucleotide sequence: TGTGCCAGCAGTTACTTCGACAGGTCTTACTATGGCTACACCTTC. Translated: CASSYFDRSYYGYTF.

V is TRBV6-1 and J is TRBJ1-1; 8 nucleotides line up with TRBD1. Per germline, CDR1 MNHNS and CDR2 SASEGT. Trimming at V came to 2 bases and at J to 5 bases, leaving 4 bases not matched to a gene. This CDR3 contains 14 residues. In DNA form, the CDR3 reads TGTGCCAGCAGTGAACAGGGGGCAGGGACTGAAGCTTTCTTT. Translated, it gives CASSEQGAGTEAFF.